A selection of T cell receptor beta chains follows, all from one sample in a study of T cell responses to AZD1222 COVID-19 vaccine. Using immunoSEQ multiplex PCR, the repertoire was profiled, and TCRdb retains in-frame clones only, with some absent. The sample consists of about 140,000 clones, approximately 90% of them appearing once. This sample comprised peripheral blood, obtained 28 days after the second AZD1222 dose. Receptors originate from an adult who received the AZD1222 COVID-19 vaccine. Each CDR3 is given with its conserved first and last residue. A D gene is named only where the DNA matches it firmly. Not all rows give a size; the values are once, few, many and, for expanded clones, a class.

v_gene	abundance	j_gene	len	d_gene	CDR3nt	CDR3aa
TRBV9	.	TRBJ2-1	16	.	TGTGCCAGCAGCGTAGAGGCCCACTCTACTCCGAATGAGCAGTTCTTC	CASSVEAHSTPNEQFF
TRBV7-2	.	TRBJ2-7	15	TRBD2	TGTGCCAGCAGCGCAAACAGCGGGAGGCGCTACGAGCAGTACTTC	CASSANSGRRYEQYF
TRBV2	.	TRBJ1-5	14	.	TGTGCCAGCAGTGAGAGGTGGCAAGATCAGCCCCAGCATTTT	CASSERWQDQPQHF
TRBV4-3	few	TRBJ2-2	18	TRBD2	TGCGCCAGCAGCCAAGACGACAAGCGGGGGGCGAACACCGGGGAGCTGTTTTTT	CASSQDDKRGANTGELFF
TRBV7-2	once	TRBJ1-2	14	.	TGTGCCAGCAGCTTTCCCGGACTGAACTATGGCTACACCTTC	CASSFPGLNYGYTF
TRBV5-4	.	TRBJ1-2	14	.	TGTGCCAGCAGCTTGGCAGGGGACCACTATGGCTACACCTTC	CASSLAGDHYGYTF
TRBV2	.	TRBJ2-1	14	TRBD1	TGTGCCAGCAGTGGGACAGGGACGTACAATGAGCAGTTCTTC	CASSGTGTYNEQFF
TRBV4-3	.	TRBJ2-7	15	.	TGCGCCAGCAGCCAAAATACCGGGGGCAACTACGAGCAGTACTTC	CASSQNTGGNYEQYF
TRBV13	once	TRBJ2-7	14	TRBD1	TGTGCCAGCAGAAGGACAGGGGGTTCCTACGAGCAGTACTTC	CASRRTGGSYEQYF
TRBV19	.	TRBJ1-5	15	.	TGTGCCAGTAGTATTTTGGCGGATAGCAATCAGCCCCAGCATTTT	CASSILADSNQPQHF
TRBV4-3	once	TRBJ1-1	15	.	TGCGCCAGCAGCCAAGATATGGGGATGAACACTGAAGCTTTCTTT	CASSQDMGMNTEAFF
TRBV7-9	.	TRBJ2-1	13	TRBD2	TGTGCCAGCAGACTAGCGGGACGCAATGAGCAGTTCTTC	CASRLAGRNEQFF
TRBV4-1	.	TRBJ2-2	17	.	TGCGCCAGCAGCCAAGGGAAAGATCCAACAACCTTCGGGGAGCTGTTTTTT	CASSQGKDPTTFGELFF
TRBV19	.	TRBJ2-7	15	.	TGTGCCAGTAACACCCGAGGAGGGTCCACCTACGAGCAGTACTTC	CASNTRGGSTYEQYF
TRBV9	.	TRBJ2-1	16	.	TGTGCCAGCAGTGCATCGGTGACCTCCTCCTACAATGAGCAGTTCTTC	CASSASVTSSYNEQFF
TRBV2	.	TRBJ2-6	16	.	TGTGCCAGCAGTGTATGGCAAATCTCTGGGGCCAACGTCCTGACTTTC	CASSVWQISGANVLTF
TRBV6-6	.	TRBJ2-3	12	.	TGTGCCAGCAGTTCGTCCCCAGATACGCAGTATTTT	CASSSSPDTQYF
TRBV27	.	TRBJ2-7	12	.	TGTGCCAGCAGTCCGCTTGGAGGTGAGCAGTACTTC	CASSPLGGEQYF
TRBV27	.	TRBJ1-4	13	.	TGTGCCAGCAGTTTGAGTGGGGCTGAAAAACTGTTTTTT	CASSLSGAEKLFF
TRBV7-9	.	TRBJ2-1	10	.	TGTGCCAGCAGCTCCCCCACCCTCTTCTTC	CASSSPTLFF
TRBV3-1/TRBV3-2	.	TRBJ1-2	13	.	TGTGCCAGCAGCCAAATGAGGATCTATGGCTACACCTTC	CASSQMRIYGYTF
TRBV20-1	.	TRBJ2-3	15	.	TGCAGTGCTAGTCATCCCAATTTACTCACAGATACGCAGTATTTT	CSASHPNLLTDTQYF
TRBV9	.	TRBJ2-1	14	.	TGTGCCAGCAGCCCTAAAGCGGGCGGGGATGAGCAGTTCTTC	CASSPKAGGDEQFF
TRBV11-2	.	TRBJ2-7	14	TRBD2	TGTGCCAGCGGCGTGACTAGCGGGTCCTACGAGCAGTACTTC	CASGVTSGSYEQYF
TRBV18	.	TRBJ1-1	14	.	TGTGCCAGCTCACCAGGCGGAGCGAACACTGAAGCTTTCTTT	CASSPGGANTEAFF
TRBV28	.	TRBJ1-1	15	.	TGTGCCAGTTCTAAAGGAGGCTTTATGAACACTGAAGCTTTCTTT	CASSKGGFMNTEAFF
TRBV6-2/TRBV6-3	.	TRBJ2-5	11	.	TGTGCCAGCAGTCCACGGGGGACCCAGTACTTC	CASSPRGTQYF
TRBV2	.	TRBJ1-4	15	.	TGTGCCAGCAGTGACGGGGGGGCGGATAATGAAAAACTGTTTTTT	CASSDGGADNEKLFF
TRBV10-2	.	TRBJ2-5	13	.	TGCGCCAGCAGTGTGGAGGGAGGAGAGACCCAGTACTTC	CASSVEGGETQYF
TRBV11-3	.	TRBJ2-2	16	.	TGTGCCAGCAGCTTAGTCGGAGGGGCTGACACCGGGGAGCTGTTTTTT	CASSLVGGADTGELFF
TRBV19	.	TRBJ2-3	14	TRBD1	TGTGCCAGTAGTCAAGACAGGGACGTAGATACGCAGTATTTT	CASSQDRDVDTQYF
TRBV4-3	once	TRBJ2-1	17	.	TGCGCCAGCAGCCAGGCACGGACGGGGAGCTCCTACAATGAGCAGTTCTTC	CASSQARTGSSYNEQFF
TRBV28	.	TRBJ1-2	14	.	TGTGCCAGCAGCTCTCAACAGGGAATGGGTGGCTACACCTTC	CASSSQQGMGGYTF
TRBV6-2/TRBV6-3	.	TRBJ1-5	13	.	TGTGCCAGCAGTTACGACAGGAATCAGCCCCAGCATTTT	CASSYDRNQPQHF
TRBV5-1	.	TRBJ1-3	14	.	TGCGCCAGCAGCTTGGACCCAGGCGGAAACACCATATATTTT	CASSLDPGGNTIYF
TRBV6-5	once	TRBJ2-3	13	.	TGTGCCAGCAGCCAGGGGTCCACAGATACGCAGTATTTT	CASSQGSTDTQYF
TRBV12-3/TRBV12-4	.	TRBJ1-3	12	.	TGTGCCAGCGCCGGGTCCGGAAACACCATATATTTT	CASAGSGNTIYF
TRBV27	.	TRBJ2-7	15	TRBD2	TGTGCCAGCAGTTTAGAGACTAGCGGGTACTACGAGCAGTACTTC	CASSLETSGYYEQYF
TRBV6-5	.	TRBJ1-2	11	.	TGTGCCAGCAAGGGAGCTTATGGCTACACCTTC	CASKGAYGYTF
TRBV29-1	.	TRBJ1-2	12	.	TGCAGCGTAGGGGAGGGGGACTATGGCTACACCTTC	CSVGEGDYGYTF
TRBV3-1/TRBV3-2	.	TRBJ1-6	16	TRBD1	TGTGCCAGCAGCCAAGAAGGGACCAGGGGGAGGTCACCCCTCCACTTT	CASSQEGTRGRSPLHF
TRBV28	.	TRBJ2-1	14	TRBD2	TGTGCCGCGTATACCGGGACTAACTACAATGAGCAGTTCTTC	CAAYTGTNYNEQFF
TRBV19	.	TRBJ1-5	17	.	TGTGCCAGTAGTGTCGCCCAGGGGTGGGTTAGCAATCAGCCCCAGCATTTT	CASSVAQGWVSNQPQHF
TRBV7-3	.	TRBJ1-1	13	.	TGTGCCAGCAAGAGGATGATGAACACTGAAGCTTTCTTT	CASKRMMNTEAFF
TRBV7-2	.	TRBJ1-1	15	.	TGTGCCAGCAGCTTAGGCCGCAGGCTTAGGGGAGAGGCTTTCTTT	CASSLGRRLRGEAFF
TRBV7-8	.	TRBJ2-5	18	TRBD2	TGTGCCAGCAGCTCGGGACTAGCGGGAGGGCCCGGGAAGGAGACCCAGTACTTC	CASSSGLAGGPGKETQYF
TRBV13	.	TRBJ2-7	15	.	TGTGCCAGCAGCCCCTCCCGGTCGTTCGAGGCCGAGCAGTACTTC	CASSPSRSFEAEQYF
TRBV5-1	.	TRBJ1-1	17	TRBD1	TGCGCCAGCAGCTCCCGAGGGGGCGGGTCCTACCTCACTGAAGCTTTCTTT	CASSSRGGGSYLTEAFF
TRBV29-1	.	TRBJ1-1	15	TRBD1	TGCAGCGTACGACAGGGGGCAAACCCCAACACTGAAGCTTTCTTT	CSVRQGANPNTEAFF
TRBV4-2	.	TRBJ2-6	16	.	TGTGCCAGCAGCCAAGAGGGGAGCTCTGGGGCCAACGTCCTGACTTTC	CASSQEGSSGANVLTF
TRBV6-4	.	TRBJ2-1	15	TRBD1	TGTGCCAGCAGTCTCGACAGGGCGGGCTACAATGAGCAGTTCTTC	CASSLDRAGYNEQFF
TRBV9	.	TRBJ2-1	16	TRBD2	TGTGCCAGCAGCGTTAGACTAGCGGGAGGGCCAAATGAGCAGTTCTTC	CASSVRLAGGPNEQFF
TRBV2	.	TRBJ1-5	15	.	TGTGCCAGCAGTGAAGAAGACCTCCTGGGTCAGCCCCAGCATTTT	CASSEEDLLGQPQHF
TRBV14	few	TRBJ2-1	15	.	TGTGCCAGCAGCCTAATGGACGAGCTAAGCAATGAGCAGTTCTTC	CASSLMDELSNEQFF
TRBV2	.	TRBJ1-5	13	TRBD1	TGTGCCAGCAGTGGGACAGGGAATCAGCCCCAGCATTTT	CASSGTGNQPQHF